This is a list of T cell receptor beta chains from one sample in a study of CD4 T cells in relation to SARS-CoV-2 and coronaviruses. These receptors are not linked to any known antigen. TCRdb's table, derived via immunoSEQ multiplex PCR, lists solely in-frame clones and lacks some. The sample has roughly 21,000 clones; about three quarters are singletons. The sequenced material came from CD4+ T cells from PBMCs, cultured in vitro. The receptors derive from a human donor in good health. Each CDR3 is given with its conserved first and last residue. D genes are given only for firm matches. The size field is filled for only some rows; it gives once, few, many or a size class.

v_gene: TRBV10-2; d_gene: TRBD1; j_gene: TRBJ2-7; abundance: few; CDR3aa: CASSESNRGTYEQYF; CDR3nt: TGCGCCAGCAGTGAGTCAAACAGGGGGACCTACGAGCAGTACTTC
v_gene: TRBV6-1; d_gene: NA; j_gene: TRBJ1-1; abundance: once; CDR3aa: CASSEPWGTHTEAFF; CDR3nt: TGTGCCAGCAGTGAACCATGGGGGACCCACACTGAAGCTTTCTTT
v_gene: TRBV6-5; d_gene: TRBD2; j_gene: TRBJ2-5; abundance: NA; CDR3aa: CASGWTSGQETQYF; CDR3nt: TGTGCCAGCGGGTGGACTAGCGGCCAAGAGACCCAGTACTTC
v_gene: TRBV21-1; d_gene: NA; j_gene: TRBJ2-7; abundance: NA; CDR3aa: CASSKARGFEQYF; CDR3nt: TGTGCCAGCAGCAAAGCTCGGGGCTTCGAGCAGTACTTC
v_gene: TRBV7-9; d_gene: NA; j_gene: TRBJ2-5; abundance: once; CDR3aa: CASSPSVSTETQYF; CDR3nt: TGTGCCAGCAGCCCCTCGGTGAGCACGGAGACCCAGTACTTC
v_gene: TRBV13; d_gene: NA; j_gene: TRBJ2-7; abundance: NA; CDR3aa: CASYRDYYYEQYF; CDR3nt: TGTGCCAGTTACCGGGATTACTACTACGAGCAGTACTTC
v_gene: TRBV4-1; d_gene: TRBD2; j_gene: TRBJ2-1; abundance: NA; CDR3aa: CASSQTGLVGDEQFF; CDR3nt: TGCGCCAGCAGCCAAACCGGACTAGTGGGGGATGAGCAGTTCTTC
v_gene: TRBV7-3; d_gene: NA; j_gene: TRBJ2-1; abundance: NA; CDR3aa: CASSLNRDSVNEQFF; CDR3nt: TGTGCCAGCAGCTTAAACCGGGATTCTGTCAATGAGCAGTTCTTC
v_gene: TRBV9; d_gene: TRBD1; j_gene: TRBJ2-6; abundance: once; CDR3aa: CASSPRQGSGANVLTF; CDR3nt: TGTGCCAGCAGCCCCCGACAGGGGTCTGGGGCCAACGTCCTGACTTTC
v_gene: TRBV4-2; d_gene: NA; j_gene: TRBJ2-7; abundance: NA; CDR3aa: CASSPAGPSSYEQYF; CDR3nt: TGTGCCAGCAGCCCCGCCGGGCCGAGCTCCTACGAGCAGTACTTC
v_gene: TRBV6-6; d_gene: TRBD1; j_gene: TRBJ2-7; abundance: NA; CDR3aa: CASRGQGAREQYF; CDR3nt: TGTGCCAGCAGGGGACAGGGGGCGAGGGAGCAGTACTTC
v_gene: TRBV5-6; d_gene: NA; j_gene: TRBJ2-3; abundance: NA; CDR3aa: CASSLGMPSTDTQYF; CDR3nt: TGTGCCAGCAGCCTAGGGATGCCAAGCACAGATACGCAGTATTTT
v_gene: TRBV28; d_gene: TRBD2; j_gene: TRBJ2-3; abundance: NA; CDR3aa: CASRPLGEGADTQYF; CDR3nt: TGTGCCAGCAGACCCTTGGGGGAGGGCGCAGATACGCAGTATTTT
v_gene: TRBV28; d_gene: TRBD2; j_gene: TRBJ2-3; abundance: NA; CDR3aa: CASSMPASGRSDTQYF; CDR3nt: TGTGCCAGCAGTATGCCCGCCAGCGGGAGATCAGATACGCAGTATTTT
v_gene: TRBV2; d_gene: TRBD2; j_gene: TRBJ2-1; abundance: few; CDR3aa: CASRVAGYNEQFF; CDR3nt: TGTGCCAGCCGGGTAGCGGGTTACAATGAGCAGTTCTTC
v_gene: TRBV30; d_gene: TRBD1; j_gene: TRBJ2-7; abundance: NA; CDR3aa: CAWIDRDRGRRYEQYF; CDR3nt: TGTGCCTGGATCGACCGGGACAGGGGGCGTCGGTACGAGCAGTACTTC
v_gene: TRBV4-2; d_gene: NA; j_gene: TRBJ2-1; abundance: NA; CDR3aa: CASSTLDRGEQFF; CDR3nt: TGTGCCAGCAGCACACTAGATCGCGGTGAGCAGTTCTTC
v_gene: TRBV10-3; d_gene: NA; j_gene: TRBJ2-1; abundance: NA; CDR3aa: CAIGGTGNYNEQFF; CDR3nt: TGTGCCATCGGGGGAACGGGGAACTACAATGAGCAGTTCTTC
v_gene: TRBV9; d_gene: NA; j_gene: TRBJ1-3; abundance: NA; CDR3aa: CASSVAPRTGNTIYF; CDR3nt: TGTGCCAGCAGCGTAGCTCCGAGGACTGGAAACACCATATATTTT
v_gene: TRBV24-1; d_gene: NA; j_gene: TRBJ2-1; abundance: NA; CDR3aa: CATSAGQGFLEQFF; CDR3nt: TGTGCCACCAGTGCAGGGCAGGGGTTTCTAGAGCAGTTCTTC
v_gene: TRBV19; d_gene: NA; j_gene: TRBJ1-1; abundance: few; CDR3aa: CASRDAGDGEAFF; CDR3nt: TGTGCCAGTAGAGACGCCGGGGACGGTGAAGCTTTCTTT
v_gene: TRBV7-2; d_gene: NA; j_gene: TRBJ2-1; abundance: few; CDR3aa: CASSLAPGLGNEQFF; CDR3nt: TGTGCCAGCAGCTTAGCGCCGGGTCTGGGCAATGAGCAGTTCTTC
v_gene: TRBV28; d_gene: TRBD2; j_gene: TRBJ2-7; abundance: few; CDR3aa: CASTLLAGGRYEQYF; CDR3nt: TGTGCCAGCACGCTATTAGCGGGAGGGCGGTACGAGCAGTACTTC
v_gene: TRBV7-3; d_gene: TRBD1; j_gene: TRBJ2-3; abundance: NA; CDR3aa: CASSLTARTGVPDTQYF; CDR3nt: TGTGCCAGCAGCTTAACGGCACGGACAGGCGTCCCAGATACGCAGTATTTT
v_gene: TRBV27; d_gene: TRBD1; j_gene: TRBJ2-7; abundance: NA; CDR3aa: CASSLGTAYEQYF; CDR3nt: TGTGCCAGCAGTCTCGGGACAGCCTACGAGCAGTACTTC
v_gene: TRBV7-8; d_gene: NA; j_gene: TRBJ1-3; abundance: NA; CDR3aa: CASSLAAGRLSGNTIYF; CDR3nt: TGTGCCAGCAGCTTAGCGGCGGGACGGCTCTCTGGAAACACCATATATTTT
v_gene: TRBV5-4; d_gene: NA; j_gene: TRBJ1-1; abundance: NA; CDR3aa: CASSLDSMNTEAFF; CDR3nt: TGTGCCAGCAGCTTGGACAGCATGAACACTGAAGCTTTCTTT
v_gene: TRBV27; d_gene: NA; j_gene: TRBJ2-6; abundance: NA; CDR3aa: CASSLSGIGANVLTF; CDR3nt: TGTGCCAGCAGTTTATCAGGGATTGGGGCCAACGTCCTGACTTTC
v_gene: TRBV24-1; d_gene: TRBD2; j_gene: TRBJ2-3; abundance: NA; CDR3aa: CATSDPGLAGEGDTQYF; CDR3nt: TGTGCCACCAGTGATCCGGGACTAGCGGGGGAAGGAGATACGCAGTATTTT
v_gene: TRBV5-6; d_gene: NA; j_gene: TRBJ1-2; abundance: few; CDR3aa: CASSLAQGSNYGYTF; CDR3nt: TGTGCCAGCAGCTTGGCACAGGGATCCAACTATGGCTACACCTTC
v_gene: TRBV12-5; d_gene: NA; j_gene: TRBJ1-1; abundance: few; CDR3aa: CASGFTGLNTEAFF; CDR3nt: TGTGCTAGTGGTTTTACAGGCCTGAACACTGAAGCTTTCTTT
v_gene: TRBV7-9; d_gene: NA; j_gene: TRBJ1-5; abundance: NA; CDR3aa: CASSLSSNQPQHF; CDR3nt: TGTGCCAGCAGCTTATCGAGCAATCAGCCCCAGCATTTT
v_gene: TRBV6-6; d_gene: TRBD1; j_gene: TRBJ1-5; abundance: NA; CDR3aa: CASLDRGVGPQHF; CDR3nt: TGTGCCAGCTTGGACAGGGGTGTAGGTCCCCAGCATTTT
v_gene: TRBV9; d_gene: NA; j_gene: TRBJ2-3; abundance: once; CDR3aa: CASSVDLRETNPTDTQYF; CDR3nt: TGTGCCAGCAGCGTAGACTTAAGGGAGACTAACCCGACAGATACGCAGTATTTT
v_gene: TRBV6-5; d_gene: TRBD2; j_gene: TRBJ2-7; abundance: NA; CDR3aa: CASTQGGSSYEQYF; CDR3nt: TGTGCCAGCACCCAGGGAGGGAGCTCCTACGAGCAGTACTTC